The 8 T cell receptor beta chains given below trace back to one sample, sequenced in a study of Tregs in tolerant kidney transplant recipients. Sequenced by immunoSEQ multiplex PCR; TCRdb stores in-frame clones only, minus some. Here the sample spans about 15,000 clones, around four fifths being singletons. The sample in question was Tregs from blood, obtained before the transplant. These receptor sequences come from a human donor who received a combined kidney and bone marrow transplant.

This chain joins TRBV11-2 and TRBJ1-3; 8 bases align to TRBD1. The germline V gene encodes CDR1 SGHAT and CDR2 FQNNGV. The V and J ends lost 5 bases and 4 bases, in that order; junction bases with no gene match: 7. The CDR3 is 15 residues long. The CDR3 coding sequence is TGTGCCAGCAGCACCCGGACAGGGCTAGGAAACACCATATATTTT. Residues: CASSTRTGLGNTIYF.

The chain carries TRBV5-1 and TRBJ2-3, with TRBD2 as a possible D gene (6 bases). Trimming left V 4 bases short and J 5 bases short, with 11 bases between. This CDR3 spans 13 amino acids. CDR1 SGHRS and CDR2 YFSETQ come from the germline V gene. CDR3 sequence: CASSVPGEDTQYF. The CDR3 DNA follows: TGCGCCAGCAGCGTACCGGGGGAAGATACGCAGTATTTT.

This chain uses TRBV7-2 with TRBJ1-1; no firm D call. Looked up from germline, CDR1 is SGHTA and CDR2 is FQGNSA. This CDR3 is built from 13 residues. Trimming left V 4 bases short and J 4 bases short, with 10 bases between. The CDR3 spells CASSSRTGTEAFF. The CDR3, as DNA: TGTGCCAGCAGCTCTCGAACGGGCACTGAAGCTTTCTTT.

V and J are TRBV4-3 and TRBJ1-3; no reliable D call. From germline, CDR1 is LGHNA and CDR2 YSLEER. The CDR3 runs 13 residues. The ends were cut back, 3 bases at V and 0 bases at J, with 3 bases in the middle. Here the CDR3 DNA reads TGCGCCAGCAGCCATATCTCTGGAAACACCATATATTTT. Translated: CASSHISGNTIYF.

For this clone: Its ends do not fully match the called genes, so a read error is possible. The chain joins TRBV30 to TRBJ2-5; D ambiguous. CDR1 is GTSNPN and CDR2 is SVGIG in the germline V gene (reference sequence). The CDR3 extends over 12 amino acids. CDR3 DNA sequence: TGTGCCTGGGGTGTACTTCGGGAGACCCAGTACTTC. This translates into CAWGVLRETQYF.

The rearrangement uses TRBV2 and TRBJ2-1; unclear D gene. Per the germline V gene, CDR1 is SNHLY and CDR2 is FYNNEI. There are 12 residues in the CDR3. Trimming took 5 bases from V and 7 from J, leaving 9 bases between them. CDR3 loop: CASSPLRNEQFF. The CDR3 DNA follows: TGTGCCAGCAGTCCGCTACGGAATGAGCAGTTCTTC.

V gene TRBV30 combines with J gene TRBJ2-1; 7 bases are a match to TRBD2. Germline trimming cut 8 bases from V and 1 base from J; bases unmatched to any gene: 8. Germline V gene data show CDR1 as GTSNPN and CDR2 as SVGIG (reference sequence). CDR3 size: 14 residues. The DNA of the CDR3 is TGTGCCGGGGGGGTAGCGACATCCTACAATGAGCAGTTCTTC. It translates to CAGGVATSYNEQFF.

Only a few counts were recorded for this clone. The chain carries TRBV5-6 and TRBJ2-7, with D tentatively TRBD1 (5 bases). Germline V gene data show CDR1 as SGHDT and CDR2 as YYEEEE. Trimming stripped 4 bases from V and 2 bases from J, with 10 bases between. The CDR3 covers 13 residues. This chain's CDR3 is CASSLDSAYEQYF. CDR3 nucleotide sequence: TGTGCCAGCAGCCTTGACAGCGCCTACGAGCAGTACTTC.